Following are 10 T cell receptor beta chains from one sample sequenced in a study of blood T cell repertoires in COVID-19. This table comes from immunoSEQ multiplex PCR, and its TCRdb copy is limited to in-frame clones, with some not included. The sample records a few hundred thousand clones, approximately 90% being singletons. Sequencing used peripheral blood. Receptors were obtained from a woman in her forties or fifties with COVID-19, enrolled during active disease.

Only a few counts were recorded for this clone. The rearrangement joins TRBV19 to TRBJ2-7, with 8 positions matching TRBD2. With 3 bases clipped from V and 3 bases from J, the junction kept 7 bases outside the gene matches. This CDR3 has 15 amino acids. CDR1 LNHDA and CDR2 SQIVND come from the germline V gene (reference sequence). DNA of the CDR3: TGTGCCAGTAGTATGGGTCTAGCGGGCCTCTACGAGCAGTACTTC. This gives the protein CASSMGLAGLYEQYF.

This rearrangement joins TRBV6-2 or TRBV6-3 to TRBJ1-1, with 9 bases lining up with TRBD1. Germline CDR1 MNHEY, CDR2 SVGEGT. V gave up 4 bases and J gave up 1 base; unmatched junction bases: 4. This CDR3 contains 15 residues. CDR3 loop: CASSFLTGGNTEAFF. CDR3 DNA: TGTGCCAGCAGTTTCCTGACAGGGGGGAACACTGAAGCTTTCTTT.

The CDR3 spells CASGSLSGQGETQYF. CDR3 coding DNA: TGCGCCAGCGGATCCCTTTCCGGACAGGGTGAGACCCAGTACTTC. This chain connects TRBV5-1 to TRBJ2-5, with 8 positions matching TRBD1. Germline assignment: CDR1 SGHRS and CDR2 YFSETQ. Trimming removed 7 bases from V and 5 bases from J; junction bases left unmatched: 13. The CDR3 loop spans 15 amino acids.

The DNA for the CDR3 is TGTGCCAGCTCACCACCGGACAGCAACAACTGGAATACGCAGTATTTT. It codes for CASSPPDSNNWNTQYF. The rearrangement uses TRBV18 and TRBJ2-3; TRBD1 is a possible D gene (6 bases). This CDR3 has 16 residues. Trimming shortened V by 0 bases and J by 7 bases, and 17 bases separated the two germline ends. The germline V gene encodes CDR1 KGHSH and CDR2 LQKENI.

J is TRBJ1-6 and V is TRBV21-1. TRBV21-1 is noted as a pseudogene. CDR3 size: 15 residues. CDR3 coding DNA: TGTGCCAGCAGCAAAGTGCAGGGAGGTAATTCACCCCTCCACTTT. Protein sequence: CASSKVQGGNSPLHF.

The J gene is TRBJ2-7, the V gene TRBV7-6; D remains unclear. This CDR3 has 12 residues. Deletions cut 3 bases from V and 6 bases from J, with 9 bases between. Germline values: CDR1 SGHVS, CDR2 FNYEAQ. The CDR3 DNA is TGTGCCAGCAGCTTTGGGCCCAGCGAGCAGTACTTC. Translation gives CASSFGPSEQYF.

CDR3 DNA sequence: TGTGCCATCTCCGGGACAGCAAACACAGATACGCAGTATTTT. This encodes CAISGTANTDTQYF. The chain is built from TRBV10-3 and TRBJ2-3; 7 nucleotides align to TRBD1. CDR1 ENHRY and CDR2 SYGVKD come from the germline V gene. The CDR3 totals 14 residues. Trimming cost V 8 bases and J 2 bases; bases outside gene matches: 7.

The chain couples TRBV6-5 to TRBJ2-7; 7 bases map to TRBD1. The CDR3 is made up of 14 amino acids. Trimming removed 2 bases from V and 4 bases from J; junction bases left unmatched: 5. Germline CDR1 is MNHEY and CDR2 is SVGAGI. CDR3 residues: CASSYATGAYEQYF. The CDR3 DNA reads as TGTGCCAGCAGTTACGCCACAGGGGCTTACGAGCAGTACTTC.

The chain couples TRBV27 to TRBJ2-7; 9 nucleotides agree with TRBD1. This CDR3 is 15 amino acids long. Germline-derived CDR1 and CDR2 are MNHEY and SMNVEV (reference sequence). Trimming took 2 bases from V and 3 from J; bases not matched to a gene: 5. CDR3 sequence reads: CASSLKTGGNYEQYF. The CDR3 DNA reads as TGTGCCAGCAGTTTAAAGACAGGGGGGAACTACGAGCAGTACTTC.

CDR3 region: CASSSLGGLVETQYF. As DNA, the CDR3 is TGTGCCAGCAGCTCCCTCGGGGGGCTGGTGGAGACCCAGTACTTC. The chain joins TRBV7-3 to TRBJ2-5; D perhaps matches TRBD2 (7 bases). This CDR3 has 15 amino acids. The V end was cut by 4 bases, the J end by 5 bases, with 17 bases between. Germline CDR1 reads SGHTA; CDR2 reads FQGTGA.